This passage covers 25 T cell receptor beta chains from one sample sequenced in a study of shared clonotypes between healthy human individuals (TCRdb year 2020). The library was made by the immunoSEQ multiplex PCR assay. TCRdb re-hosts the immuneACCESS table, in-frame sequences only. Its copies lack some clones; in the studies checked, an unresolved V gene accounts for under half of them, and the cause for the rest is not known. This sample lists approximately 2,000,000 clones; approximately 92% were detected once. The ten largest clones take up about 1.6% of the sample. For the CD8 naive samples, CD45RO-negative cells were positively selected for CCR7, yielding a CD45RA+CCR7+ population from which TemRA cells were excluded. The sequencing sample was made of naive CD8+ T cells from PBMCs. The cell subset or site label here, explained by the study, means: CD45RA+CCR7+. The receptors stem from a man younger than 35 in good health. Some clones in this sample may be carry-over from other donors' samples.

V usage is TRBV7-9 and J usage is TRBJ2-7, with unresolved D. This CDR3 has 12 amino acids. CDR1 and CDR2 from the germline V gene are SEHNR and FQNEAQ (reference sequence). The V gene lost 5 bases and the J gene lost 7 bases, with 12 bases spanning the gap. CDR3 sequence (DNA): TGTGCCAGCAGCCCCCATAACATGGAGCAGTACTTC. The encoded protein is CASSPHNMEQYF.

This chain links TRBV5-5 with TRBJ2-7; unclear D gene. Germline CDR1 and CDR2: SGHKS and YYEKEE (reference sequence). V was cut by 6 bases and J by 5 bases, with 24 bases left in between. The CDR3 spans 16 residues. The DNA of the CDR3 is TGTGCCAGCACCGTTGGGATCGGACGGCGGAGCGACGAGCAGTACTTC. Its protein is CASTVGIGRRSDEQYF.

The gene calls are TRBV29-1 and TRBJ2-7, with TRBD1 as a possible D gene (5 bases). Germline CDR1 SQVTM, CDR2 ANQGSEA. The CDR3 has 11 amino acids. V lost 7 bases to trimming and J lost 5 bases, with 12 bases between them. CDR3 DNA sequence: TGCAGCGCAACTGACAGCAACGAGCAGTACTTC. Encoded protein: CSATDSNEQYF.

The chain has TRBV18 and TRBJ2-7, with 8 nucleotides matching TRBD2. The CDR3 contains 14 residues. With 5 bases clipped from V and 6 bases from J, the junction kept 9 bases outside the gene matches. The V gene's germline CDR1 is KGHSH and CDR2 LQKENI. The CDR3 sequence: CASSFGTSLAEQYF. CDR3 in DNA: TGTGCCAGCTCATTTGGGACTAGTTTGGCCGAGCAGTACTTC.

V usage is TRBV2 and J usage is TRBJ2-1; D possibly corresponds to TRBD2 (6 bases). The V and J ends lost 2 bases and 1 base respectively, with 21 bases between them. Germline-derived CDR1 and CDR2 are SNHLY and FYNNEI. CDR3 size: 19 residues. The CDR3 nucleotides are TGTGCCAGCAGTGAATGGACGGGGGTAGAAAGGGAATCCTACAATGAGCAGTTCTTC. Protein sequence: CASSEWTGVERESYNEQFF.

The J gene is TRBJ2-7, the V gene TRBV7-9, with D uncertain. The V end was cut by 0 bases, the J end by 5 bases, with 14 bases between. Germline V gene lookup returns CDR1 SEHNR and CDR2 FQNEAQ (reference sequence). The CDR3 has 15 amino acids. The CDR3 loop reads CASSLAQTGPNEQYF. In DNA form, the CDR3 reads TGTGCCAGCAGCTTAGCGCAGACGGGTCCCAACGAGCAGTACTTC.

The gene calls are TRBV6-1 and TRBJ2-3; possibly TRBD2 for D (5 bases). The CDR3 is 16 amino acids. Germline V lookup: CDR1 MNHNS, CDR2 SASEGT. The V gene lost 0 bases and the J gene lost 1 base, with 11 bases spanning the gap. The CDR3: CASSEAKRLGTDTQYF. In nucleotides, the CDR3 is TGTGCCAGCAGTGAAGCGAAGCGGCTGGGCACAGATACGCAGTATTTT.

The gene calls are TRBV15 and TRBJ2-2, with D perhaps matching TRBD1 or TRBD2 (5 bases each). V shed 1 base and J shed 4 bases, with 13 bases lying between them. The CDR3 is made up of 16 amino acids. CDR1 and CDR2 (germline): LNHNV, YYDKDF (reference sequence). Written as DNA, the CDR3 is TGTGCCACCAGCAGAGTCGGGGCCCCTGGCACCGGGGAGCTGTTTTTT. It is translated as CATSRVGAPGTGELFF.

The V gene is TRBV7-6, the J gene TRBJ2-7, with unresolved D. In germline, CDR1 is SGHVS, CDR2 FNYEAQ. The V end lost 4 bases, the J end lost 6 bases, and 10 bases lay between the germline ends. This CDR3 region has 12 residues. CDR3 amino acids: CASSSDSREQYF. CDR3 DNA sequence: TGTGCCAGCAGCTCTGACTCACGCGAGCAGTACTTC. Full variable domain (outside the CDR3, taken from reference TRBV7-6 and TRBJ2-7): GAGVSQSPRYKVTKRGQDVALRCDPISGHVSLYWYRQALGQGPEFLTYFNYEAQQDKSGLPNDRFSAERPEGSISTLTIQRTEQRDSAMYRCASSSDSREQYFGPGTRLTVT.

This clone is a singleton in its sample. V is TRBV29-1 and J is TRBJ1-2; D possibly corresponds to TRBD1 (6 bases). There are 11 residues in the CDR3. The V end lost 5 bases, the J end lost 9 bases, and 13 bases lay between the germline ends. Germline V gives CDR1 SQVTM, CDR2 ANQGSEA. CDR3 bases: TGCAGCGTTACGACAGGCCCGCGCTACACCTTC. Its translation: CSVTTGPRYTF.

The chain combines TRBV6-5 with TRBJ1-1; D ambiguous. This CDR3 spans 12 amino acids. Trimming cost V 6 bases and J 4 bases, with 9 bases left between them. The germline gives CDR1 MNHEY, CDR2 SVGAGI. The CDR3 sequence: CASSERGTEAFF. CDR3 DNA: TGTGCCAGCAGCGAACGGGGCACTGAAGCTTTCTTT.

The J gene is TRBJ2-2, the V gene TRBV27; TRBD1 might be the D (5 bases). The CDR3 has 13 residues. V shed 5 bases and J shed 7 bases, with 11 bases lying between them. Germline CDR1 reads MNHEY; CDR2 reads SMNVEV (reference sequence). CDR3 amino acids: CASSPATVGELFF. Here the CDR3 DNA reads TGTGCCAGCAGTCCCGCGACAGTCGGGGAGCTGTTTTTT.

This sequence joins TRBV11-2 and TRBJ2-7, with unresolved D. Looked up from germline, CDR1 is SGHAT and CDR2 is FQNNGV. This CDR3 is 15 amino acids long. The ends were cut back, 1 base at V and 7 bases at J, with 17 bases in the middle. This CDR3 reads CASSLGAAEGWEQYF. DNA of the CDR3: TGTGCCAGCAGCTTAGGGGCCGCGGAAGGGTGGGAGCAGTACTTC.

V usage is TRBV6-5 and J usage is TRBJ2-2; D is ambiguous. The CDR3 sequence is 15 residues long. Germline loops: CDR1 MNHEY, CDR2 SVGAGI. The V end lost 2 bases, the J end lost 0 bases, and 7 bases lay between the germline ends. This CDR3 reads CASSYRRSNTGELFF. Here the CDR3 DNA reads TGTGCCAGCAGTTACCGGCGTTCGAACACCGGGGAGCTGTTTTTT.

The chain is built from TRBV5-1 and TRBJ2-7; D possibly uses TRBD1 or TRBD2 (5 bases each). The CDR3 has 13 residues. Germline CDR1 is SGHRS and CDR2 is YFSETQ. The V gene lost 4 bases and the J gene lost 6 bases, with 14 bases spanning the gap. CDR3 protein: CASSNRDLPEQYF. DNA for the CDR3: TGCGCCAGCAGCAACCGGGACCTTCCCGAGCAGTACTTC.

The chain employs TRBV11-2 and TRBJ2-7, with a possible D match to TRBD1 (6 bases). V dropped 5 bases and J dropped 0 bases, with 11 bases sitting between them. Germline V gene sequence: CDR1 SGHAT, CDR2 FQNNGV. The CDR3 length is 14 residues. The CDR3 region has the DNA TGTGCCAGCAGCCGCAGGGGCCGCTCCTACGAGCAGTACTTC. Translation: CASSRRGRSYEQYF.

The chain has TRBV28 and TRBJ1-1, with a possible D match to TRBD1 (5 bases). Germline CDR1 reads MDHEN; CDR2 reads SYDVKM. Trimming took 7 bases from V and 3 from J, leaving 12 bases between them. This CDR3 comprises 13 residues. The chain's CDR3 is CASNPGSYTEAFF. CDR3 coding DNA: TGTGCCAGCAATCCAGGGTCCTACACTGAAGCTTTCTTT.

This sequence joins TRBV5-4 and TRBJ2-7; D is unclear. Trimming removed 1 base at V and 7 bases at J, with 18 bases between. Germline V gene lookup returns CDR1 SGHNT and CDR2 YYREEE (reference sequence). The CDR3 runs to 15 residues. The CDR3 here is CASSLYGSGSSEQYF. The CDR3 DNA reads TGTGCCAGCAGCTTGTACGGGTCGGGTAGTTCGGAGCAGTACTTC.

This clone was observed a single time. The chain links TRBV6-6 to TRBJ2-2; 10 bases fit TRBD2. The CDR3 spans 16 residues. The germline gives CDR1 MNHNY, CDR2 SVGAGI (reference sequence). V gave up 2 bases and J gave up 4 bases; unmatched junction bases: 4. The CDR3 DNA reads as TGTGCCAGCAGTTACGATCTAGCGGGAGCCACCGGGGAGCTGTTTTTT. Encoded protein: CASSYDLAGATGELFF.

The chain couples TRBV9 to TRBJ1-5, with D maybe TRBD1 (5 bases). CDR1 and CDR2 from the germline V gene are SGDLS and YYNGEE. V lost 3 bases and J lost 4, with 14 bases in between. CDR3 length equals 15 residues. CDR3 bases: TGTGCCAGCAGCGCGGACGGTAAGGGGAATCAGCCCCAGCATTTT. It specifies CASSADGKGNQPQHF.

This clone has just one count. The V gene is TRBV19, the J gene TRBJ2-3; 8 bases map to TRBD1. The germline V gene encodes CDR1 LNHDA and CDR2 SQIVND (reference sequence). CDR3 length equals 16 residues. Trimming removed 2 bases from V and 2 bases from J; junction bases left unmatched: 6. CDR3 sequence reads: CASSILFQGATDTQYF. As DNA, the CDR3 is TGTGCCAGTAGTATATTATTCCAGGGGGCCACAGATACGCAGTATTTT.

This sequence joins TRBV5-1 and TRBJ2-7; TRBD1 matches at 10 bases. CDR1 and CDR2 (germline): SGHRS, YFSETQ. The CDR3 sequence is 19 residues long. V lost 4 bases and J lost 2; bases outside the gene matches: 18. This chain's CDR3 is CASSAPRTGGFESPYEQYF. CDR3 DNA sequence: TGCGCCAGCAGCGCCCCCAGGACAGGGGGTTTTGAGTCCCCCTACGAGCAGTACTTC. The whole variable domain, filled in from reference TRBV5-1 and TRBJ2-7, reads KAGVTQTPRYLIKTRGQQVTLSCSPISGHRSVSWYQQTPGQGLQFLFEYFSETQRNKGNFPGRFSGRQFSNSRSEMNVSTLELGDSALYLCASSAPRTGGFESPYEQYFGPGTRLTVT.

The chain links TRBV28 to TRBJ2-7, with a weak D call TRBD1 (5 bases). In germline, CDR1 is MDHEN, CDR2 SYDVKM. The ends were cut back, 9 bases at V and 2 bases at J, with 26 bases in the middle. The CDR3 loop spans 17 amino acids. CDR3 coding DNA: TGTGCCAGTAGCCCGCCCGAAATCCAAACAGGAGCCTACGAGCAGTACTTC. It yields the protein CASSPPEIQTGAYEQYF.

This chain links TRBV11-1 with TRBJ1-1; D is unresolved. Per germline, CDR1 SGHAT and CDR2 FQDESV (reference sequence). The CDR3 loop spans 11 amino acids. The V end was cut by 4 bases, the J end by 8 bases, with 8 bases between. In nucleotides, the CDR3 is TGTGCCAGCAGCTCCGAAGGCGAAGCTTTCTTT. Translated: CASSSEGEAFF.

The CDR3 spells CSGTGNYNEQFF. The CDR3 DNA reads as TGCAGCGGGACAGGAAATTACAATGAGCAGTTCTTC. This chain connects TRBV29-1 to TRBJ2-1; 7 bases map to TRBD1. Unmatched junction bases numbered 4, after V lost 7 bases and J lost 4 bases. The germline V gene has CDR1 SQVTM and CDR2 ANQGSEA. The CDR3 is made up of 12 amino acids.